The sequence of this T cell receptor beta chain was determined in a study of blood T cell repertoires in COVID-19. For the study at large: Material from acute and convalescent COVID-19 was sourced from the United States, Italy and Spain.

The CDR3 runs to 14 residues. Looked up from germline, CDR1 is SGHTA and CDR2 is FQGNSA. V lost 1 base and J 7 bases, leaving 10 bases between the germline ends. Measured with immunoSEQ multiplex PCR; TCRdb has only the in-frame clones, and not every one. The sample consists of around 87,000 clones, approximately 77% of them appearing once. Sequencing was done on a sample of peripheral blood. The origin of this receptor is a woman of 80 years or more with acute or convalescent COVID-19. The chain joins TRBV7-2 to TRBJ2-2; TRBD2 might be the D (5 bases). Here the CDR3 reads CASSLGGMNGELFF. The CDR3 DNA reads as TGTGCCAGCAGCTTAGGAGGGATGAACGGGGAGCTGTTTTTT.